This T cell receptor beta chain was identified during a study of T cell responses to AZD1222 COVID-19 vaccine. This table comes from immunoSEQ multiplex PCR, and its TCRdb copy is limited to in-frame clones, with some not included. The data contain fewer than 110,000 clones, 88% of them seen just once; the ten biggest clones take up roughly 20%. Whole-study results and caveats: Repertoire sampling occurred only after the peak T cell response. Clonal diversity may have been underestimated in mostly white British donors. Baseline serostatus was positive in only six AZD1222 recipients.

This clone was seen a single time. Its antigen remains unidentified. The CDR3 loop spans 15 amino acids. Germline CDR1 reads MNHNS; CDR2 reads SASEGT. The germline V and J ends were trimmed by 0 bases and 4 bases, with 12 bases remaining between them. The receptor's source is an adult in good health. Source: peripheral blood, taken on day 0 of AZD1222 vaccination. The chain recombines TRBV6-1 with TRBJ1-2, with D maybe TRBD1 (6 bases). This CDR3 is CASSEASTGSYGYTF. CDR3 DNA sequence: TGTGCCAGCAGTGAAGCTTCCACAGGGTCCTATGGCTACACCTTC.